Listed here are 14 T cell receptor beta chains from one sample, sequenced in a study of read filtering for tumor transcriptome and immune sequencing. This library used 300 to 500 ng RNA and molecular barcoded adaptors spanning alpha/delta and beta/gamma chains. MiXCR, run by TCRdb on the reads, gives a single entry per CDR3 protein. This sample has approximately 90,000 distinct CDR3 sequences, with around an eighth found just once. Sequenced sample: a population of CD138-negative cells sorted from bone marrow. These receptors originate from a donor aged 40 or older with multiple myeloma.

This clonotype came up many times. The CDR3 DNA is TGTGCTAGTGGTTTGGTACAGGGATTCAACACTGAAGCTTTCTTT. It specifies CASGLVQGFNTEAFF. The J gene is TRBJ1-1, the V gene TRBV12-5; weak D call: TRBD1 (6 bases). The CDR3 length is 15 residues. The germline gives CDR1 LGHNT, CDR2 FRNRAP. V was shortened by 0 bases and J by 2 bases, with 10 bases between the two germline ends.

This clonotype came up a few times. A read error may explain this, as a much larger clone is one base away. The chain joins TRBV5-1 to TRBJ1-2; 11 nucleotides align to TRBD1. Germline loops: CDR1 SGHRS, CDR2 YFSETQ. This CDR3 is 16 amino acids long. CDR3 region: CASSSEPGQGGYGYAF. CDR3 nucleotides: TGCGCCAGCAGCTCCGAACCGGGACAGGGGGGTTATGGCTACGCCTTC.

With regard to this clonotype: Just one base apart from a much larger clone, this may be a read error. The chain employs TRBV29-1 and TRBJ2-7, with D possibly being TRBD1 (6 bases). The CDR3 totals 13 residues. From germline, CDR1 is SQVTM and CDR2 ANQGSEA. CDR3 sequence (DNA): TGCAGCGTGACCGAGACAGGCGCCTACAAGCAGTACTTC. Translating it yields CSVTETGAYKQYF.

This clonotype has ten or more counts. This chain connects TRBV10-3 to TRBJ2-5; D gene uncertain. In germline, CDR1 is ENHRY, CDR2 SYGVKD. V was shortened by 1 base and J by 2 bases, with 5 bases between the two germline ends. This CDR3 comprises 13 residues. In DNA form, the CDR3 reads TGTGCCATCAGTGAGTTGCAGCAAGAGACCCAGTACTTC. This translates into CAISELQQETQYF.

This clonotype was seen at least ten times. The chain recombines TRBV20-1 with TRBJ1-5, with 10 nucleotides matching TRBD1. This CDR3 is 14 amino acids long. The V gene's germline CDR1 is DFQATT and CDR2 SNEGSKA (reference sequence). The V and J ends lost 4 bases and 3 bases, in that order; junction bases with no gene match: 3. DNA of the CDR3: TGCAGTGCTATGGACAGGGGGATCAATCAGCCCCAGCATTTT. Translation: CSAMDRGINQPQHF.

This clonotype was counted many times. The chain uses TRBV9 and TRBJ2-2, with 8 bases fitting TRBD1. Germline lookup yields CDR1 SGDLS and CDR2 YYNGEE. The CDR3 spans 16 residues. Trimming removed 1 base from V and 7 bases from J; junction bases left unmatched: 9. The CDR3 DNA is TGTGCCAGCAGCGTAACCTTACAGGGGGGTGACGGGGAGCTGTTTTTT. Amino acids: CASSVTLQGGDGELFF.

The rearrangement links TRBV5-1 to TRBJ2-2; possible D gene TRBD2, 5 bases. The CDR3 is 17 amino acids. CDR1 and CDR2 (germline): SGHRS, YFSETQ. The V and J ends lost 0 bases and 4 bases respectively, with 16 bases between them. CDR3 residues: CASSLVEVGASTGELFF. Here the CDR3 DNA reads TGCGCCAGCAGCTTGGTTGAGGTGGGAGCTAGCACCGGGGAGCTGTTTTTT.

This clonotype was counted at least ten times. The J gene is TRBJ2-1, the V gene TRBV6-2 or TRBV6-3; 7 nucleotides agree with TRBD2. J lost 9 bases, V lost 7 bases, and 3 bases had no gene match. The CDR3 totals 11 residues. The germline V gene encodes CDR1 MNHEY and CDR2 SVGEGT. CDR3 residues: CASTREAEQFF. The DNA of the CDR3 is TGTGCCAGCACCCGGGAGGCTGAGCAGTTCTTC.

This clonotype has a count of ten or more. The chain combines TRBV11-2 with TRBJ2-2; 7 positions agree with TRBD2. V lost 0 bases, J lost 0 bases, and 4 bases stayed unmatched. The germline V gene has CDR1 SGHAT and CDR2 FQNNGV. This CDR3 spans 17 amino acids. This chain's CDR3 is CASSLELAMANTGELFF. As DNA, the CDR3 is TGTGCCAGCAGCTTAGAACTAGCGATGGCGAACACCGGGGAGCTGTTTTTT. Together with reference TRBV11-2 and TRBJ2-2, the CDR3 gives the full variable domain: EAGVAQSPRYKIIEKRQSVAFWCNPISGHATLYWYQQILGQGPKLLIQFQNNGVVDDSQLPKDRFSAERLKGVDSTLKIQPAKLEDSAVYLCASSLELAMANTGELFFGEGSRLTVL.

The table lists this clonotype with many counts. This chain links TRBV11-1 with TRBJ2-2, with TRBD2 identical over 9 bases. Unmatched junction bases numbered 8, after V lost 5 bases and J lost 4 bases. The germline CDR1 and CDR2 sequences are SGHAT and FQDESV (reference sequence). The CDR3 extends over 16 amino acids. The CDR3 sequence: CASSPRLTSGTGELFF. In DNA form, the CDR3 reads TGTGCCAGCAGCCCGCGCCTGACTAGCGGCACCGGGGAGCTGTTTTTT. The full variable domain, in which reference TRBV11-1 and TRBJ2-2 provide the parts outside the CDR3, is EAEVAQSPRYKITEKSQAVAFWCDPISGHATLYWYRQILGQGPELLVQFQDESVVDDSQLPKDRFSAERLKGVDSTLKIQPAELGDSAMYLCASSPRLTSGTGELFFGEGSRLTVL.

This clonotype was counted at least ten times. The chain employs TRBV5-1 and TRBJ1-1; TRBD1 matches 7 bases. From germline, CDR1 is SGHRS and CDR2 YFSETQ. Trimming cost V 2 bases and J 4 bases; bases outside gene matches: 5. This CDR3 comprises 14 residues. The CDR3 region has the DNA TGCGCCAGCAGCTTTACAGGGGACGGCACTGAAGCTTTCTTT. Translation: CASSFTGDGTEAFF. The complete variable domain, with remaining parts taken from reference TRBV5-1 and TRBJ1-1, reads KAGVTQTPRYLIKTRGQQVTLSCSPISGHRSVSWYQQTPGQGLQFLFEYFSETQRNKGNFPGRFSGRQFSNSRSEMNVSTLELGDSALYLCASSFTGDGTEAFFGQGTRLTVV.

This clonotype showed up many times. The rearrangement links TRBV29-1 to TRBJ2-2; D gene unclear. This CDR3 region has 13 residues. The germline V gene has CDR1 SQVTM and CDR2 ANQGSEA. Trimming shortened V by 3 bases and J by 1 base, and 6 bases separated the two germline ends. CDR3 bases: TGCAGCGTTGACGGCCAGAACACCGGGGAGCTGTTTTTT. Protein: CSVDGQNTGELFF.

This clonotype has ten or more counts. The chain carries TRBV29-1 and TRBJ1-1; perhaps TRBD1 as D (5 bases). Trimming removed 3 bases at V and 0 bases at J, with 8 bases between. This CDR3 spans 13 amino acids. Germline CDR1 is SQVTM and CDR2 is ANQGSEA. The DNA of the CDR3 is TGCAGCGTTGATGACAGTATGAACACTGAAGCTTTCTTT. Amino acids: CSVDDSMNTEAFF.

This clonotype was seen ten or more times. The chain joins TRBV10-3 to TRBJ2-1; D call uncertain. The CDR3 spans 16 residues. Trimming took off 0 bases at V and 0 bases at J, with 9 bases between the two ends. Germline CDR1 ENHRY, CDR2 SYGVKD. The CDR3 region is CAISESVASSYNEQFF. The CDR3 nucleotides are TGTGCCATCAGTGAGTCGGTAGCTAGCTCCTACAATGAGCAGTTCTTC.